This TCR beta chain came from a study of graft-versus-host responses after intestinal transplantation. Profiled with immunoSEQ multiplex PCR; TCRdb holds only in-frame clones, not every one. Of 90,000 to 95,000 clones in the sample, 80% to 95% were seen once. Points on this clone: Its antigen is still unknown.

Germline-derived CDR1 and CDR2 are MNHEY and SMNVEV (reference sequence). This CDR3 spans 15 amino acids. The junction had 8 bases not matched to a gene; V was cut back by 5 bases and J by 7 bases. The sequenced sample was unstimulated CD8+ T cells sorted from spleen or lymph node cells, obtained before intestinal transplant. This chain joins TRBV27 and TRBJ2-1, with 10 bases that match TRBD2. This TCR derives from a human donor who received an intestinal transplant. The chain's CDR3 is CASSGQLAGRNEQFF. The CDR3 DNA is TGTGCCAGCAGTGGACAACTAGCGGGACGAAATGAGCAGTTCTTC.